This T cell receptor beta chain was documented in a study of blood T cell repertoires in COVID-19 (dated by TCRdb to 2018 to 2021). Broadly, across the study: The collaborator samples originated in the United States, Italy and Spain and spanned the acute and convalescent phases of COVID-19. A de-identified subject ID, COVID-19 status, age in years and sex were almost always included in the sample metadata. The prospective study material was composed of cDNA or gDNA derived from T cells, B-cell-depleted T cells, or PBMCs. Samples were obtained from the ongoing ImmuneRACE study (first 160 participants) and from approximately 1,200 subjects provided by 6 global collaborators. Where available, HLA class I and class II types were obtained from metadata supplied by the sample provider rather than from assay-based typing. A freely available public database, intended as a resource for researchers studying the immune response to SARS-CoV-2, is where the repertoires were released. Deeply sampled blood TCRbeta repertoires from subjects exposed to, actively infected with, or recovered from COVID-19 were included in the dataset.

Study-wide conclusions, independent of this receptor: Clinical and demographic metadata were provided uncurated, with the amount varying by source and participant.

TCRbeta CDR3 regions were amplified from genomic DNA using the immunoSEQ Assay, a bias-controlled multiplex PCR. The source study handled its data this way. Within the assay, amplification of reference gene primers was used to estimate how many nucleated cells each sample contained. To quantify the absolute abundance of each unique TCRbeta CDR3 rearrangement, sequence reads were collapsed and filtered. For each sample, productive Simpson clonality was calculated as the square root of Simpson's diversity index across productive rearrangements. The clones in this table, taken by TCRdb from immuneACCESS, are in-frame only. Not every clone is retained; where verified, under half of the shortfall comes from an unresolved V gene, and the cause of the rest is unknown. For V, J and clone size, that table is used; D and trimming come from the DNA. Across this sample there are some 45,000 clones, with more than 80% seen only once. The leading ten clones occupy approximately 8.3% of the sample.

The collaborating institutions used their own protocols to collect whole blood in K2EDTA tubes. For TCRbeta analysis, collaborators shipped samples in one of three forms: frozen whole blood, isolated PBMCs, or DNA extracted from either of those sample types. For this clone: Its target antigen remains unknown. No much larger clone exists at a distance of one base, and base qualities are not known.

This sequence was found in a man in his fifties or sixties with acute or convalescent COVID-19. The sample consisted of peripheral blood.

The CDR3 sequence is CASSDSGGTDTQYF. The nucleotides read TGTGCCAGTAGTGATAGCGGGGGCACAGATACGCAGTATTTT. The rearrangement joined TRBV19 to TRBJ2-3, with TRBD2 matching 8 junction bases. Counted from cysteine to phenylalanine, this CDR3 has 14 amino acids. Only the CDR3 DNA stays, 42 bases, in frame from base 1. CDR1 LNHDA and CDR2 SQIVND are derived from the germline V gene (reference sequence). The germline V end is reduced by 5 bases and the J end by 1 base; junction bases left unmatched: 2.